Presented here are 21 T cell receptor beta chains from one specimen sequenced in a study of blood T cell repertoires in COVID-19 (dated by TCRdb to the early 2020s). The library was prepared using the immunoSEQ multiplex PCR assay. Sourced from immuneACCESS, this table was stored by TCRdb with only in-frame sequences that have V and J called. A share of the clones is absent; for the studies checked, an unresolved V gene accounts for under half, and the remainder has no known explanation. For this sample there are 200,000 to 300,000 clones; around 80% appear just once. Clones ranked in the top ten supply around 30% of the sample. Sequences were obtained from peripheral blood. The receptors come from a middle-aged man with acute or convalescent COVID-19.

The chain joins TRBV7-9 to TRBJ2-7, with 14 positions matching TRBD2. This CDR3 contains 12 residues. The germline V gene encodes CDR1 SEHNR and CDR2 FQNEAQ (reference sequence). V lost 6 bases and J lost 12; bases outside the gene matches: 4. Written as DNA, the CDR3 is TGTGCCAGCAGTCGAGGGACTAGCGGGAGGTACTTC. This gives the protein CASSRGTSGRYF.

This chain joins TRBV18 and TRBJ2-1, with TRBD2 identical over 12 bases. Germline V gene sequence: CDR1 KGHSH, CDR2 LQKENI. With V trimmed by 0 bases and J by 7 bases, 7 bases remained unmatched. This CDR3 spans 17 amino acids. The CDR3: CASSPPLAGGLGNEQFF. The DNA for the CDR3 is TGTGCCAGCTCACCACCGCTAGCGGGAGGGCTAGGAAATGAGCAGTTCTTC.

This chain connects TRBV5-1 to TRBJ2-1; D not certain. Per germline, CDR1 SGHRS and CDR2 YFSETQ. With 0 bases removed from V and 6 bases from J, the gap between germline ends came to 7 bases. The CDR3 is made up of 13 amino acids. The CDR3 loop is CASSLGNSNEQFF. The CDR3 DNA follows: TGCGCCAGCAGCTTGGGAAATAGCAATGAGCAGTTCTTC.

About this clone itself: Different DNA sequences within this sample yield the same CDR3. The chain employs TRBV5-1 and TRBJ2-3; TRBD2 might be the D (6 bases). CDR1 SGHRS and CDR2 YFSETQ come from the germline V gene. CDR3 size: 14 residues. Trimming cost V 4 bases and J 2 bases, with 11 bases left between them. The CDR3: CASSLSGSTDTQYF. As DNA, the CDR3 is TGCGCCAGCAGCCTTAGCGGATCCACAGATACGCAGTATTTT.

The J gene is TRBJ2-5, the V gene TRBV7-9; TRBD1 matches 9 bases. Trimming took 5 bases from V and 3 from J; bases not matched to a gene: 7. The CDR3 consists of 15 residues. Germline CDR1 and CDR2: SEHNR and FQNEAQ (reference sequence). DNA for the CDR3: TGTGCCAGCAGCCCGGGACAGGGTGACGAAGAGACCCAGTACTTC. Amino acid sequence: CASSPGQGDEETQYF. The whole variable domain, remainder taken from reference TRBV7-9 and TRBJ2-5, is DTGVSQNPRHKITKRGQNVTFRCDPISEHNRLYWYRQTLGQGPEFLTYFQNEAQLEKSRLLSDRFSAERPKGSFSTLEIQRTEQGDSAMYLCASSPGQGDEETQYFGPGTRLLVL.

V gene TRBV5-6 combines with J gene TRBJ2-5, with no clear D. V lost 4 bases to trimming and J lost 1 base, with 2 bases between them. This CDR3 contains 11 residues. Germline CDR1 reads SGHDT; CDR2 reads YYEEEE. The CDR3 spells CASSLQETQYF. In nucleotides, the CDR3 is TGTGCCAGCAGCCTCCAAGAGACCCAGTACTTC.

CDR3 in DNA: TGTGCCACCTCCCGGAGTCGGGGTAACTATGGCTACACCTTC. Protein sequence: CATSRSRGNYGYTF. This chain joins TRBV19 and TRBJ1-2; D gene uncertain. The germline V gene encodes CDR1 LNHDA and CDR2 SQIVND (reference sequence). The V end lost 10 bases, the J end lost 1 base, and 16 bases lay between the germline ends. The CDR3 has 14 residues.

The chain employs TRBV7-2 and TRBJ1-1, with 7 bases lining up with TRBD1. Trimming removed 5 bases from V and 8 bases from J; junction bases left unmatched: 8. CDR1 SGHTA and CDR2 FQGNSA come from the germline V gene. The CDR3 runs 13 residues. CDR3: CASSGPGQKEAFF. The CDR3 DNA is TGTGCCAGCAGCGGTCCGGGACAGAAAGAAGCTTTCTTT.

The rearrangement links TRBV7-2 to TRBJ2-7; the D is unclear. The CDR3 sequence is 13 residues long. CDR1 and CDR2 from the germline V gene are SGHTA and FQGNSA. Trimming pared 6 bases from V and 5 bases from J, leaving 14 bases between. This CDR3 is CASSDSLSNEQYF. In DNA form, the CDR3 reads TGTGCCAGCAGTGACTCCCTAAGTAACGAGCAGTACTTC.

The V gene is TRBV19, the J gene TRBJ2-7; the D gene is possibly TRBD1 (6 bases). The CDR3 runs 13 residues. Germline V lookup: CDR1 LNHDA, CDR2 SQIVND (reference sequence). V shed 5 bases and J shed 5 bases, with 13 bases lying between them. This CDR3 reads CASSVKQGDEQYF. The CDR3 coding sequence is TGTGCCAGTAGTGTCAAACAGGGAGACGAGCAGTACTTC.

This chain links TRBV3-1 (or the pseudogene TRBV3-2) with TRBJ2-4; 8 nucleotides line up with TRBD1. Germline-derived CDR1 and CDR2 are LGHDT and YNNKEL (reference sequence). The length of the CDR3 is 14 residues. The V segment lost 4 bases and the J segment 4 bases; nucleotides outside the gene matches: 3. The CDR3 sequence is CASSLRTGKNIQYF. DNA of the CDR3: TGTGCCAGCAGCCTTCGGACAGGGAAAAACATTCAGTACTTC.

This chain uses TRBV6-2 or TRBV6-3 with TRBJ2-5, with 7 bases identical to TRBD1. Germline trimming cut 0 bases from V and 4 bases from J; bases unmatched to any gene: 8. This CDR3 spans 16 amino acids. Looked up from germline, CDR1 is MNHEY and CDR2 is SVGEGT. This chain's CDR3 is CASSYSVEGATETQYF. The CDR3 DNA follows: TGTGCCAGCAGTTACTCAGTTGAGGGGGCCACAGAGACCCAGTACTTC.

This clone was found once. The chain recombines TRBV4-1 with TRBJ1-6, with 8 bases aligning to TRBD1. Trimming removed 2 bases from V and 0 bases from J; junction bases left unmatched: 3. The CDR3 is made up of 17 amino acids. CDR1 and CDR2 from the germline V gene are MGHRA and YSYEKL. CDR3: CASSQFTGGSYNSPLHF. CDR3 bases: TGCGCCAGCAGCCAATTTACAGGGGGCTCCTATAATTCACCCCTCCACTTT.

The chain uses TRBV3-1 (or the pseudogene TRBV3-2) and TRBJ1-3; no firm D call. This CDR3 is built from 14 residues. The germline V gene has CDR1 LGHDT and CDR2 YNNKEL (reference sequence). V was pared by 4 bases and J by 0 bases, with 7 bases between. CDR3 in DNA: TGTGCCAGCAGCCGAGGGAACTCTGGAAACACCATATATTTT. This codes for CASSRGNSGNTIYF.

This clone was picked up a small number of times. The J gene is TRBJ2-7, the V gene TRBV5-1; weak D call: TRBD2 (6 bases). The CDR3 has 14 amino acids. The germline V and J ends were trimmed by 2 bases and 7 bases, with 16 bases remaining between them. Germline V gene data show CDR1 as SGHRS and CDR2 as YFSETQ. The DNA for the CDR3 is TGCGCCAGCAGCTTTCAGGGAGACGCGGGGGAGCAGTACTTC. This sequence encodes CASSFQGDAGEQYF.

This clone occurred a few times. V and J are TRBV5-6 and TRBJ1-1; a weak D match, TRBD1 (6 bases). The CDR3 is 15 amino acids. The V and J ends lost 3 bases and 0 bases respectively, with 12 bases between them. Germline CDR1 SGHDT, CDR2 YYEEEE. The CDR3 bases are TGTGCCAGCAGCTCTCGACAGGAATTGAACACTGAAGCTTTCTTT. Translating gives CASSSRQELNTEAFF.

This chain joins TRBV7-2 and TRBJ1-2, with 9 positions matching TRBD1. The J segment lost 7 bases and the V segment lost 3 bases, leaving 15 bases of the junction unmatched. CDR3 length equals 17 residues. In germline, CDR1 is SGHTA, CDR2 FQGNSA. CDR3 loop: CASSFSPFSGTGPGYTF. The CDR3 DNA sequence: TGTGCCAGCAGCTTTAGCCCTTTTTCCGGGACAGGGCCTGGCTACACCTTC.

V is TRBV12-3 or TRBV12-4 and J is TRBJ1-1, with TRBD1 matching 8 bases. This CDR3 contains 13 residues. The J segment lost 8 bases and the V segment lost 5 bases, leaving 7 bases of the junction unmatched. CDR3 sequence: CASSRYRGEEAFF. DNA for the CDR3: TGTGCCAGCAGTCGTTACAGGGGGGAAGAAGCTTTCTTT.

The rearrangement joins TRBV28 to TRBJ1-5; TRBD1 matches at 8 bases. Looked up from germline, CDR1 is MDHEN and CDR2 is SYDVKM. J gave up 6 bases and V 3 bases, and 10 bases lay outside the gene matches. The CDR3 extends over 16 amino acids. In DNA, the CDR3 is TGTGCCAGCAGTTTGATAATGGGGACAGGTGGTCAGCCCCAGCATTTT. Translated: CASSLIMGTGGQPQHF.

This sequence joins TRBV7-9 and TRBJ2-3; 8 nucleotides agree with TRBD2. Trimming took 1 base from V and 2 from J; bases not matched to a gene: 2. This CDR3 contains 15 residues. CDR1 SEHNR and CDR2 FQNEAQ come from the germline V gene (reference sequence). The CDR3 sequence: CASSLDGRDTDTQYF. CDR3 nucleotides: TGTGCCAGCAGCTTAGACGGGAGGGACACAGATACGCAGTATTTT.

This clone is a singleton in its sample. The genes are TRBV27 and TRBJ2-1; a possible D gene is TRBD2 (6 bases). This CDR3 contains 13 residues. The germline V gene encodes CDR1 MNHEY and CDR2 SMNVEV (reference sequence). V was pared by 8 bases and J by 4 bases, with 12 bases between. The CDR3 here is CASRGGAYNEQFF. The CDR3, as DNA: TGTGCCAGCCGGGGCGGGGCGTACAATGAGCAGTTCTTC.